One and the same sample provided the 4 T cell receptor beta chains below, sequenced in a study of CD8+CD57+ T cells in acquired aplastic anemia. Template material for TCR beta VDJ and CDR3 profiling consisted of genomic DNA. Each CDR3 protein gets one entry after TCRdb re-called the reads with MiXCR. The sample lists 150,000 to 200,000 distinct CDR3 sequences; approximately 48% were seen once. Sequenced patients had shown CD8+CD57+ cell expansion by flow cytometry. Sequencing was done on a sample of sorted CD4+, CD8+, or CD8+CD57+ T cells (not recorded which) from PBMCs. These receptors were obtained from a human donor with aplastic anemia.

This clonotype came up many times. The chain carries TRBV7-3 and TRBJ2-1, with D uncertain. The V gene's germline CDR1 is SGHTA and CDR2 FQGTGA. CDR3 length: 13 residues. V was shortened by 5 bases and J by 3 bases, with 8 bases between the two germline ends. The DNA of the CDR3 is TGTGCCAGCAGCACCGGAATCTACAATGAGCAGTTCTTC. This sequence encodes CASSTGIYNEQFF.

The V call is TRBV3-1, the J call TRBJ2-5, with a weak D call TRBD1 (6 bases). This CDR3 region has 17 residues. CDR1 LGHDT and CDR2 YNNKEL come from the germline V gene (reference sequence). Trimming took off 0 bases at V and 2 bases at J, with 16 bases between the two ends. CDR3 sequence (DNA): TGTGCCAGCAGCCAAGACCACAGGGCAGTACGACAAGAGACCCAGTACTTC. Residues: CASSQDHRAVRQETQYF.

V and J are TRBV18 and TRBJ2-4, with D perhaps assigned TRBD1 or TRBD2 (5 bases each). CDR3 length: 13 amino acids. The germline V gene has CDR1 KGHSH and CDR2 LQKENI. V was pared by 3 bases and J by 9 bases, with 12 bases between. The CDR3 nucleotides read TGTGCCAGCTCACCGGGGGTCGGTACCATTCAGTACTTC. This gives the protein CASSPGVGTIQYF. The variable domain in full, with the rest retrieved from reference TRBV18 and TRBJ2-4, is NAGVMQNPRHLVRRRGQEARLRCSPMKGHSHVYWYRQLPEEGLKFMVYLQKENIIDESGMPKERFSAEFPKEGPSILRIQQVVRGDSAAYFCASSPGVGTIQYFGAGTRLSVL.

This clonotype was found many times. The chain combines TRBV7-9 with TRBJ2-3; D not certain. Germline V gives CDR1 SEHNR, CDR2 FQNEAQ (reference sequence). The V and J ends lost 5 bases and 4 bases respectively, with 7 bases between them. The CDR3 length is 12 residues. The CDR3 DNA sequence: TGTGCCAGCAGCCCTCAATCAGATACGCAGTATTTT. This gives the protein CASSPQSDTQYF.